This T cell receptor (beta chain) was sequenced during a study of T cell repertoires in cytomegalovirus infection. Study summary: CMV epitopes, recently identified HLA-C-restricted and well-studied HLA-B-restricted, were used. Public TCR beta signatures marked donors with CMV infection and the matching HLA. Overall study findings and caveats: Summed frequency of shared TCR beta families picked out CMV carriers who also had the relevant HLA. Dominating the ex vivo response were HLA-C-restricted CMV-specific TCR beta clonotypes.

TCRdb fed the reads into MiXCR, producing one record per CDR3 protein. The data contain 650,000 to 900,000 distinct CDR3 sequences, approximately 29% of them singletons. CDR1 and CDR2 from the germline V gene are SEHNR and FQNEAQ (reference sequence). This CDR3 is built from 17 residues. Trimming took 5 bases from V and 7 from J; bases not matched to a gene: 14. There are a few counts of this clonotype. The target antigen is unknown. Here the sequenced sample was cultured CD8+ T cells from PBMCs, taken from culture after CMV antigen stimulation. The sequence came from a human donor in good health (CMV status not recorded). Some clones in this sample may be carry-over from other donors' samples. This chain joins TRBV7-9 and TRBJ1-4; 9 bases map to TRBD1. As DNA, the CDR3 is TGTGCCAGCAGCATACCGGGACAGGGAGAGGGAGGTGAAAAACTGTTTTTT. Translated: CASSIPGQGEGGEKLFF.